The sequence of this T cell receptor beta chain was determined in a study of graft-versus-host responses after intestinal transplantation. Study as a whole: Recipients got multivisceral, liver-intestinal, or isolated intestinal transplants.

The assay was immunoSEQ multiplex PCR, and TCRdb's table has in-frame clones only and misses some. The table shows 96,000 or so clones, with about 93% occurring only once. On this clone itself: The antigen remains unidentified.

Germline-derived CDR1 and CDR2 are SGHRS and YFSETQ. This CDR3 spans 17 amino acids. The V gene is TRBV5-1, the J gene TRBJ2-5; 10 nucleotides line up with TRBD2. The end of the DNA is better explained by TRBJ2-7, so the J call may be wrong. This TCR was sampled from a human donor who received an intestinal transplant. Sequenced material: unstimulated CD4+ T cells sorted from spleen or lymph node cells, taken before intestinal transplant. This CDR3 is CASSLVASGSSKYEQYF. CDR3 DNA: TGCGCCAGCAGCTTGGTGGCTAGCGGGAGCAGTAAATACGAGCAGTACTTC.